This T cell receptor beta chain originates from a study of monozygotic twins with inflammatory bowel disease. General study points: Support for a single strong signal or clonotype associated with IBD was absent. Some repertoire variability may stem from patients' differing immunosuppressive treatments.

Concerning this clonotype: Antigen unknown.

Whole-blood RNA isolation (total RNA) proceeded without T cell sorting. The CDR3 totals 14 residues. Germline-derived CDR1 and CDR2 are MDHEN and SYDVKM. Each UMI harboured a 6-nucleotide sample barcode and was appended via template switching. Following a re-call of the 5' RACE reads, TCRdb has one entry per CDR3 protein and lacks DNA. The clone table shows 170,000 or so distinct CDR3 sequences, with the ten largest holding around 7.2%. The rearrangement uses TRBV28 and TRBJ1-2. Sequencing used blood. This sequence originates from a human donor with ulcerative colitis or Crohn's disease, or a healthy co-twin of an affected twin (not recorded which). CDR3 region: CASSPIMDGYGYTF.